This paragraph reports one TCR beta chain. The antigen is not known. Trimming cost V 5 bases and J 0 bases, with 7 bases left between them. The CDR3 has 13 amino acids. CDR1 SGHTA and CDR2 FQGNSA come from the germline V gene. This sample was taken from a study of cytomegalovirus exposure and HLA in healthy donors. Whole-study results and caveats: Earlier analysis looked at TCR beta V segments, and most were productive about 90% or about 30% of the time. A later analysis revealed that TCR association rates differed between HLA loci, peaking at DRB1 and bottoming out at HLA-C. Most CMV-associated TCR beta chains were later found to appear HLA-restricted.

In the PCR, 60 Vbeta and 13 Jbeta primers were used. Sequenced by immunoSEQ multiplex PCR; TCRdb stores in-frame clones only, minus some. The repertoire holds more than 85,000 clones, with approximately 70% as singletons. Healthy bone marrow donors supplied every sample. V is TRBV7-2 and J is TRBJ1-1; D is ambiguous. The sequenced sample consisted of PBMCs. The clonotype was recovered from a man aged 35 to 55 in good health and CMV-seronegative. The CDR3 loop is CASSLSMNTEAFF. CDR3 DNA sequence: TGTGCCAGCAGCCTATCAATGAACACTGAAGCTTTCTTT.